Listed here are 27 T cell receptor beta chains from one sample, sequenced in a study of control samples from healthy donors and cancer patients. Libraries were prepared by immunoSEQ multiplex PCR; TCRdb keeps only in-frame clonotypes and omits some of them. The sample carries about 120,000 clones, approximately 90% recorded once. The sample comprised blood. These receptors were taken from a woman in her seventies in good health.

This chain joins TRBV9 and TRBJ2-6; TRBD1 is a possible D gene (6 bases). Germline lookup yields CDR1 SGDLS and CDR2 YYNGEE. V lost 6 bases and J lost 3, with 13 bases in between. The CDR3 is 15 amino acids. In DNA form, the CDR3 reads TGTGCCAGCACCCAGGGGATCGGTGGGGCCAACGTCCTGACTTTC. Translated: CASTQGIGGANVLTF.

In its sample, this clone was seen once. V is TRBV7-6 and J is TRBJ2-1; 10 bases map to TRBD2. The CDR3 consists of 16 residues. Germline V gene data show CDR1 as SGHVS and CDR2 as FNYEAQ. After removal of 4 bases from V and 4 bases from J, the junction contained 7 bases not matched to a gene. The CDR3 nucleotides are TGTGCCAGCAGCTCCTTAGCGGGGGGATTTTACAATGAGCAGTTCTTC. This gives the protein CASSSLAGGFYNEQFF. Together with reference TRBV7-6 and TRBJ2-1, the CDR3 gives the full variable domain: GAGVSQSPRYKVTKRGQDVALRCDPISGHVSLYWYRQALGQGPEFLTYFNYEAQQDKSGLPNDRFSAERPEGSISTLTIQRTEQRDSAMYRCASSSLAGGFYNEQFFGPGTRLTVL.

V and J are TRBV2 and TRBJ2-7; TRBD2 agrees at 12 bases. CDR3 size: 15 residues. The germline V gene encodes CDR1 SNHLY and CDR2 FYNNEI. J was trimmed by 4 bases and V by 7 bases; bases with no gene match: 8. CDR3 sequence reads: CASMTTSGGIYEQYF. The CDR3 DNA sequence: TGTGCCAGCATGACGACTAGCGGGGGAATATACGAGCAGTACTTC.

V gene TRBV7-2 combines with J gene TRBJ1-1; possible D gene TRBD1, 5 bases. V lost 0 bases, J lost 4 bases, and 12 bases lay in between. Looked up from germline, CDR1 is SGHTA and CDR2 is FQGNSA. The CDR3 has 15 amino acids. The CDR3 DNA follows: TGTGCCAGCAGCTTAGCGTTGGGGGTTGGCACTGAAGCTTTCTTT. Protein sequence: CASSLALGVGTEAFF. Combining the CDR3 with reference TRBV7-2 and TRBJ1-1 gives the whole variable domain GAGVSQSPSNKVTEKGKDVELRCDPISGHTALYWYRQSLGQGLEFLIYFQGNSAPDKSGLPSDRFSAERTGGSVSTLTIQRTQQEDSAVYLCASSLALGVGTEAFFGQGTRLTVV.

The V call is TRBV7-9, the J call TRBJ1-1, with TRBD1 as a possible D gene (5 bases). In germline, CDR1 is SEHNR, CDR2 FQNEAQ (reference sequence). This CDR3 comprises 13 residues. V was clipped by 7 bases and J by 6 bases, with 15 bases between them. CDR3 protein: CASTPQDFAEAFF. The CDR3 DNA reads as TGTGCCAGCACCCCACAGGATTTCGCTGAAGCTTTCTTT.

This clone came up a few times. The rearrangement links TRBV7-9 to TRBJ2-1, with a possible D match to TRBD1 (5 bases). Germline assignment: CDR1 SEHNR and CDR2 FQNEAQ (reference sequence). Trimming removed 1 base at V and 2 bases at J, with 15 bases between. The CDR3 loop spans 17 amino acids. CDR3 in amino acids: CASSLGRGADTYNEQFF. CDR3 DNA sequence: TGTGCCAGCAGCTTAGGTCGTGGGGCGGACACCTACAATGAGCAGTTCTTC.

The chain carries TRBV6-5 and TRBJ2-7; D possibly corresponds to TRBD1 (6 bases). Looked up from germline, CDR1 is MNHEY and CDR2 is SVGAGI. This CDR3 is 16 amino acids long. Trimming left V 0 bases short and J 6 bases short, with 18 bases between. The CDR3 loop reads CASSYSIPGDKGEQYF. The CDR3 DNA is TGTGCCAGCAGTTACTCGATCCCCGGGGACAAAGGCGAGCAGTACTTC.

The V and J genes are TRBV9 and TRBJ2-5; D is ambiguous. The ends were cut back, 0 bases at V and 5 bases at J, with 8 bases in the middle. Germline CDR1 and CDR2: SGDLS and YYNGEE. This CDR3 has 13 residues. CDR3 region: CASSVDSWETQYF. CDR3 in DNA: TGTGCCAGCAGCGTAGATAGCTGGGAGACCCAGTACTTC.

The chain couples TRBV6-1 to TRBJ2-1; 10 positions agree with TRBD1. The CDR3 extends over 15 amino acids. Germline V CDR1 and CDR2: MNHNS, SASEGT. V was clipped by 2 bases and J by 5 bases; unmatched bases: 3. Written as DNA, the CDR3 is TGTGCCAGCAGTGAACTGGGACAGGGGAACAATGAGCAGTTCTTC. It is translated as CASSELGQGNNEQFF.

The rearrangement uses TRBV21-1 and TRBJ1-4. TRBV21-1 is termed a pseudogene. This CDR3 has 14 amino acids. The CDR3 spells CASRKWGTNEKLFF. The CDR3 region has the DNA TGTGCCAGCCGCAAGTGGGGAACTAATGAAAAACTGTTTTTT.

The gene calls are TRBV10-3 and TRBJ1-5; 11 nucleotides agree with TRBD1. V gave up 6 bases and J gave up 5 bases; unmatched junction bases: 3. The CDR3 has 14 residues. Per the germline V gene, CDR1 is ENHRY and CDR2 is SYGVKD. The CDR3 is CAISGQGAYQPQHF. In DNA, the CDR3 is TGTGCCATCAGCGGACAGGGGGCCTATCAGCCCCAGCATTTT.

This chain uses TRBV19 with TRBJ1-1, with 10 bases matching TRBD1. Germline CDR1 reads LNHDA; CDR2 reads SQIVND (reference sequence). The CDR3 sequence is 16 residues long. V gave up 7 bases and J gave up 4 bases; unmatched junction bases: 12. In nucleotides, the CDR3 is TGTGCCAGTACCGCCCTGACAGGGGGCGCGAGCACTGAAGCTTTCTTT. The encoded protein is CASTALTGGASTEAFF.

J is TRBJ1-5 and V is TRBV6-6, with 10 nucleotides matching TRBD1. After removal of 5 bases from V and 0 bases from J, the junction contained 7 bases not matched to a gene. The CDR3 totals 17 residues. Per the germline V gene, CDR1 is MNHNY and CDR2 is SVGAGI (reference sequence). This chain's CDR3 is CASSPTGTGASNQPQHF. The CDR3 DNA reads as TGTGCCAGCAGTCCGACCGGGACAGGGGCTAGCAATCAGCCCCAGCATTTT.

This clone was observed once. This rearrangement joins TRBV7-3 to TRBJ2-5; D is undetermined. V was shortened by 2 bases and J by 1 base, with 8 bases between the two germline ends. Per germline, CDR1 SGHTA and CDR2 FQGTGA. The CDR3 is 14 residues long. The DNA for the CDR3 is TGTGCCAGCAGCTTACACAGATCCCAAGAGACCCAGTACTTC. Translating it yields CASSLHRSQETQYF.

V is TRBV2 and J is TRBJ2-7; no clear D. CDR1 and CDR2 (germline): SNHLY, FYNNEI. Trimming stripped 2 bases from V and 3 bases from J, with 8 bases between. This CDR3 region has 13 residues. The CDR3 nucleotides are TGTGCCAGCAGTGAAACGGCTAGCTACGAGCAGTACTTC. It specifies CASSETASYEQYF.

The V gene is TRBV7-3, the J gene TRBJ2-3; D gene ambiguous. V was pared by 0 bases and J by 2 bases, with 9 bases between. This CDR3 comprises 15 residues. Germline assignment: CDR1 SGHTA and CDR2 FQGTGA. Here the CDR3 DNA reads TGTGCCAGCAGCTTAACGCGGCAAGCCACAGATACGCAGTATTTT. Its translation is CASSLTRQATDTQYF.

The rearrangement links TRBV3-1 (or the pseudogene TRBV3-2) to TRBJ1-6; 7 positions match TRBD1. The CDR3 has 13 amino acids. The germline CDR1 and CDR2 sequences are LGHDT and YNNKEL (reference sequence). Germline trimming cut 4 bases from V and 7 bases from J; bases unmatched to any gene: 1. In DNA, the CDR3 is TGTGCCAGCAGCCCCAGGGGGAATTCACCCCTCCACTTT. Translation gives CASSPRGNSPLHF.

V and J are TRBV3-1 (or the pseudogene TRBV3-2) and TRBJ2-5, with 12 bases fitting TRBD2. Losses at the gene ends were 0 bases for V and 5 bases for J; bases not matched to a gene: 4. Germline CDR1 LGHDT, CDR2 YNNKEL (reference sequence). The CDR3 covers 16 residues. The CDR3: CASSQELAGGRETQYF. CDR3 nucleotide sequence: TGTGCCAGCAGCCAAGAGCTAGCGGGGGGGCGCGAGACCCAGTACTTC.

This clone was seen a handful of times. The chain links TRBV18 to TRBJ1-1; TRBD1 agrees at 7 bases. V gave up 5 bases and J gave up 1 base; unmatched junction bases: 7. Germline V lookup: CDR1 KGHSH, CDR2 LQKENI. The CDR3 consists of 15 residues. DNA for the CDR3: TGTGCCAGCTCAACAGGGGTTAATTGGAACACTGAAGCTTTCTTT. Translating it yields CASSTGVNWNTEAFF.

V is TRBV11-2 and J is TRBJ2-7, with D possibly being TRBD1 (6 bases). The V and J ends lost 5 bases and 2 bases respectively, with 13 bases between them. The CDR3 is 14 amino acids. CDR1 is SGHAT, CDR2 FQNNGV, per germline. This chain's CDR3 is CASSPSGTPYEQYF. CDR3 DNA: TGTGCCAGCAGCCCCTCCGGGACACCCTACGAGCAGTACTTC.

The chain combines TRBV6-1 with TRBJ2-5; 15 nucleotides agree with TRBD2. Germline CDR1 is MNHNS and CDR2 is SASEGT. This CDR3 comprises 19 residues. The V and J ends lost 1 base and 1 base, in that order; junction bases with no gene match: 7. CDR3 sequence (DNA): TGTGCCAGCAGTGAAGGGAGGACTAGCGGGGGGGATACCCAAGAGACCCAGTACTTC. Translating it yields CASSEGRTSGGDTQETQYF.

The J gene is TRBJ1-5, the V gene TRBV7-2; maybe TRBD1 (6 bases). From germline, CDR1 is SGHTA and CDR2 FQGNSA. V lost 3 bases and J lost 2, with 14 bases in between. The CDR3 is 16 amino acids. The CDR3 here is CASSLRGEGRNQPQHF. DNA for the CDR3: TGTGCCAGCAGCTTGAGGGGGGAGGGACGCAATCAGCCCCAGCATTTT.

V gene TRBV9 combines with J gene TRBJ1-2, with TRBD1 matching 7 bases. CDR3 length equals 15 residues. The germline CDR1 and CDR2 sequences are SGDLS and YYNGEE. With 5 bases clipped from V and 4 bases from J, the junction kept 11 bases outside the gene matches. Here the CDR3 reads CASSGLGTAGYGYTF. The CDR3 DNA follows: TGTGCCAGCAGTGGATTAGGGACAGCCGGCTATGGCTACACCTTC.

The chain joins TRBV27 to TRBJ1-2, with no clear D. Looked up from germline, CDR1 is MNHEY and CDR2 is SMNVEV (reference sequence). Deletions cut 0 bases from V and 1 base from J, with 12 bases between. This CDR3 has 16 residues. DNA of the CDR3: TGTGCCAGCAGTTTATCGATTTCAGACCTTAACTATGGCTACACCTTC. This gives the protein CASSLSISDLNYGYTF.

The CDR3 loop is CASSLSRNTEAFF. The CDR3 DNA follows: TGCGCCAGCAGCTTGAGCCGCAACACTGAAGCTTTCTTT. J is TRBJ1-1 and V is TRBV5-1; no clear D. The CDR3 loop spans 13 amino acids. V lost 1 base and J 2 bases, leaving 6 bases between the germline ends. Germline lookup yields CDR1 SGHRS and CDR2 YFSETQ.

The chain carries TRBV5-1 and TRBJ1-1; D uncertain. Germline V lookup: CDR1 SGHRS, CDR2 YFSETQ. Trimming left V 2 bases short and J 4 bases short, with 15 bases between. CDR3 length: 15 residues. The CDR3 DNA reads TGCGCCAGCAGCTTTGGAGGAGGAACGGGCACTGAAGCTTTCTTT. Protein sequence: CASSFGGGTGTEAFF.

The chain is built from TRBV20-1 and TRBJ1-3; 10 bases agree with TRBD1. The germline gives CDR1 DFQATT, CDR2 SNEGSKA (reference sequence). J gave up 2 bases and V 4 bases, and 5 bases lay outside the gene matches. The CDR3 runs 15 residues. This CDR3 is CSATDRGQAGNTIYF. The CDR3 DNA sequence: TGCAGTGCTACTGACAGGGGGCAGGCTGGAAACACCATATATTTT.